Listed below are T cell receptor beta chains from one sample, sequenced in a study of T cell repertoires in cytomegalovirus infection. These receptors' antigens are unknown. TCRdb reprocessed the reads via MiXCR and lists one record per CDR3 protein. This table has 250,000 to 300,000 distinct CDR3 sequences, about 20% appearing once. The specimen was cultured PBMCs, collected from culture after CMV antigen stimulation. These receptors came from a human donor in good health (CMV status not recorded). Some clones in this sample may be carry-over from other donors' samples. Both conserved end residues are part of each CDR3. A D gene is named only where the DNA matches it firmly. The size entry is marked missing in some rows and otherwise reads once, few, many or a size class.

.	few	TRBJ2-7	TRBV19	CASSIRAGQPIYEQYF	TGTGCCAGTAGTATCCGAGCGGGCCAACCCATCTACGAGCAGTACTTC
TRBD1	few	TRBJ1-1	TRBV18	CASSGQGKNTEAFF	TGTGCCAGCTCAGGACAGGGGAAGAACACTGAAGCTTTCTTT
.	.	TRBJ2-2	TRBV28	CASSYNWQLNTGELFF	TGTGCCAGCAGTTATAACTGGCAACTTAACACCGGGGAGCTGTTTTTT
TRBD1	.	TRBJ2-2	TRBV4-2	CASSQDRDRGGSGELFF	TGTGCCAGCAGCCAAGATAGGGACAGGGGTGGCTCCGGGGAGCTGTTTTTT
.	few	TRBJ1-4	TRBV27	CASSFIQTGEKLFF	TGTGCCAGCAGTTTTATTCAGACCGGAGAAAAACTGTTTTTT
TRBD1	.	TRBJ2-7	TRBV12-3/TRBV12-4	CASSARTGLSYEQYF	TGTGCCAGCAGTGCCAGGACAGGGTTATCCTACGAGCAGTACTTC
.	.	TRBJ1-6	TRBV30	CAWSVGGAGWNSPLHF	TGTGCCTGGAGTGTAGGAGGGGCAGGTTGGAATTCACCCCTCCACTTT
.	many	TRBJ2-1	TRBV7-6	CASSLGSSAHNEQFF	TGTGCCAGCAGCTTAGGCTCTTCAGCTCACAATGAGCAGTTCTTC
.	.	TRBJ1-1	TRBV27	CASSLVSLGANTEAFF	TGTGCCAGCAGTTTAGTTTCACTCGGGGCGAACACTGAAGCTTTCTTT
TRBD1	.	TRBJ2-7	TRBV5-4	CASLRQGTYEQYF	TGTGCCAGCCTACGACAGGGAACCTACGAGCAGTACTTC
TRBD1	.	TRBJ1-1	TRBV6-2/TRBV6-3	CASSYLPTGWTEAFF	TGTGCCAGCAGTTACTTACCGACAGGGTGGACTGAAGCTTTCTTT
.	.	TRBJ1-1	TRBV6-8	CASRHPVTGLGAFF	TGTGCCAGCAGGCACCCCGTAACAGGCCTCGGGGCTTTCTTT
.	.	TRBJ2-7	TRBV6-5	CASSPRSGIYEQYF	TGTGCCAGCAGTCCCCGATCAGGGATCTACGAGCAGTACTTC
TRBD1	.	TRBJ2-5	TRBV6-6	CASSYAHGTGDETQYF	TGTGCCAGCAGTTACGCACACGGGACAGGGGATGAGACCCAGTACTTC
.	many	TRBJ1-3	TRBV7-2	CASSLAPGLPGNTIYF	TGTGCCAGCAGCTTAGCTCCGGGCCTCCCTGGAAACACCATATATTTT
.	.	TRBJ2-2	TRBV7-3	CASSFGAGELFF	TGTGCCAGCAGCTTTGGCGCCGGGGAGCTGTTTTTT
TRBD1	many	TRBJ1-5	TRBV6-2/TRBV6-3	CASSILGGLRNQPQHF	TGTGCCAGCAGTATTTTAGGGGGCTTGAGGAATCAGCCCCAGCATTTT
.	many	TRBJ2-5	TRBV7-2	CASRQGPDQETQYF	TGTGCCAGCAGACAAGGACCCGACCAAGAGACCCAGTACTTC
.	many	TRBJ1-5	TRBV7-2	CASSLVNSGAQPQHF	TGTGCCAGCAGCTTAGTGAATTCGGGGGCTCAGCCCCAGCATTTT
.	.	TRBJ1-5	TRBV12-3/TRBV12-4	CASSFQENQPQHF	TGTGCCAGCAGCTTCCAGGAAAATCAGCCCCAGCATTTT
TRBD2	few	TRBJ2-1	TRBV9	CASSETSGRKNEQFF	TGTGCCAGCAGCGAGACTAGCGGGAGGAAGAATGAGCAGTTCTTC
.	once	TRBJ2-5	TRBV29-1	CSVEKGDRETQYF	TGCAGCGTTGAAAAAGGGGATCGGGAGACCCAGTACTTC
.	.	TRBJ1-5	TRBV19	CASISGQNQPQHF	TGTGCCAGTATATCAGGACAGAATCAGCCCCAGCATTTT
TRBD2	.	TRBJ2-7	TRBV10-3	CAISDLNAGGSSYEQYF	TGTGCCATCAGTGATCTCAACGCCGGCGGGAGCTCCTACGAGCAGTACTTC
.	.	TRBJ2-3	TRBV11-2	CASSPPGQLPDTQYF	TGTGCCAGCAGCCCACCGGGACAACTACCCGATACGCAGTATTTT
.	.	TRBJ1-5	TRBV7-6	CASSANREQPQHF	TGTGCCAGCAGCGCTAACAGGGAACAGCCCCAGCATTTT
.	few	TRBJ1-1	TRBV20-1	CSASREVNTEAFF	TGCAGTGCTAGTAGGGAGGTGAACACTGAAGCTTTCTTT
.	.	TRBJ1-1	TRBV6-6	CASSYSRTVLNTEAFF	TGTGCCAGCAGTTACAGTAGGACAGTCCTGAACACTGAAGCTTTCTTT
.	.	TRBJ1-4	TRBV5-5	CASSFGRTNEKLFF	TGTGCCAGCAGCTTCGGTAGAACTAATGAAAAACTGTTTTTT
.	.	TRBJ2-5	TRBV2	CASSERQGGETQYF	TGTGCCAGCAGTGAAAGGCAGGGAGGAGAGACCCAGTACTTC
.	.	TRBJ1-2	TRBV12-3/TRBV12-4	CASSLEAGPYGYTF	TGTGCCAGCAGTTTAGAGGCAGGTCCCTATGGCTACACCTTC
TRBD2	once	TRBJ2-1	TRBV5-4	CASSFLGSGTYNEQFF	TGTGCCAGCAGCTTCCTAGGGAGCGGGACTTACAATGAGCAGTTCTTC
.	.	TRBJ1-1	TRBV29-1	CSVIEMSMNTEAFF	TGCAGCGTGATTGAGATGAGCATGAACACTGAAGCTTTCTTT
.	few	TRBJ1-1	TRBV4-3	CASSAQEGRTEAFF	TGCGCCAGCAGCGCCCAAGAGGGGAGGACTGAAGCTTTCTTT
.	.	TRBJ2-5	TRBV11-3	CASSLTAAGTQYF	TGTGCCAGCAGCTTAACCGCAGCCGGTACCCAGTACTTC
.	few	TRBJ1-2	TRBV7-9	CASSPGVDGYTF	TGTGCCAGCAGTCCAGGGGTCGATGGCTACACCTTC
.	many	TRBJ1-5	TRBV7-2	CASSLDGDDQPQHF	TGTGCCAGCAGCTTAGATGGGGATGATCAGCCCCAGCATTTT
.	many	TRBJ2-1	TRBV7-8	CASRKGAGSSSYNEQFF	TGTGCCAGCAGAAAGGGGGCGGGGTCGAGCTCCTACAATGAGCAGTTCTTC
TRBD2	.	TRBJ2-3	TRBV4-1	CASSREGTSSGDTQYF	TGCGCCAGCAGCCGAGAGGGGACTAGCTCTGGAGATACGCAGTATTTT
TRBD1	.	TRBJ1-1	TRBV11-3	CASSSRTGTGEAFF	TGTGCCAGCAGCTCTCGGACAGGGACAGGTGAAGCTTTCTTT
.	.	TRBJ1-6	TRBV5-1	CASTYRGMPYNSPLHF	TGCGCCAGCACCTATAGAGGGATGCCCTATAATTCACCCCTCCACTTT
.	many	TRBJ2-2	TRBV7-2	CASSVNRVSGELFF	TGTGCCAGCAGCGTAAACAGGGTCTCCGGGGAGCTGTTTTTT
.	few	TRBJ1-4	TRBV2	CASREVATNEKLFF	TGTGCCAGCAGGGAAGTTGCAACTAATGAAAAACTGTTTTTT
.	.	TRBJ1-5	TRBV20-1	CSASPRYSNQPQHF	TGCAGTGCTAGCCCCAGGTATAGCAATCAGCCCCAGCATTTT
.	.	TRBJ2-1	TRBV20-1	CSAYLGYNEQFF	TGCAGTGCTTATCTGGGCTACAATGAGCAGTTCTTC
TRBD1	.	TRBJ2-2	TRBV2	CASSINRDRGHTGELFF	TGTGCCAGCAGTATTAACCGGGACAGGGGGCATACCGGGGAGCTGTTTTTT
TRBD1	once	TRBJ1-1	TRBV11-2	CASRLTAGQGPNTEAFF	TGTGCCAGCAGACTAACGGCGGGACAGGGGCCAAACACTGAAGCTTTCTTT
.	few	TRBJ1-5	TRBV6-5	CASSYSGAGNQPQHF	TGTGCCAGCAGTTACTCTGGAGCAGGGAATCAGCCCCAGCATTTT
.	few	TRBJ2-6	TRBV19	CASSWGALSGANVLTF	TGTGCCAGTAGTTGGGGGGCCCTATCTGGGGCCAACGTCCTGACTTTC
TRBD1	few	TRBJ1-2	TRBV9	CASSAQGQVVGGYTF	TGTGCCAGCAGCGCCCAGGGACAGGTTGTGGGTGGCTACACCTTC
TRBD2	few	TRBJ2-5	TRBV20-1	CSARIAGGSQGTQYF	TGCAGTGCAAGAATAGCGGGAGGGAGCCAAGGGACCCAGTACTTC